The 10 T cell receptor beta chains reported below all come from one sample, sequenced in a study of OX40 agonist ivuxolimab in advanced cancers. Here immunoSEQ multiplex PCR was the method, and the copy in TCRdb shows in-frame clones only, minus some. Here the sample spans 70,000 or so clones, 80% to 95% being singletons. Sequenced material: CD4+ or CD8+ T cells sorted from blood, taken in a trial of the OX40 agonist ivuxolimab. Receptor source: an adult with an advanced solid tumor such as melanoma, head and neck, liver or kidney cancer.

Here the CDR3 reads CATSRGGALNTEAFF. The CDR3 bases are TGTGCCACCAGCAGGGGGGGGGCGCTCAACACTGAAGCTTTCTTT. V and J are TRBV15 and TRBJ1-1; weak D call: TRBD1 (6 bases). Germline assignment: CDR1 LNHNV and CDR2 YYDKDF (reference sequence). The CDR3 extends over 15 amino acids. V gave up 3 bases and J gave up 2 bases, with 13 bases separating them.

The chain couples TRBV4-2 to TRBJ1-4; the D gene is possibly TRBD1 (5 bases). The germline CDR1 and CDR2 sequences are LGHNA and YNFKEQ. The CDR3 consists of 15 residues. Between the trimmed V and J ends, which lost 1 base and 8 bases, there was a span of 14 bases. CDR3 in amino acids: CASSQVRQGAEKLFF. CDR3 bases: TGTGCCAGCAGCCAAGTTCGGCAGGGTGCGGAAAAACTGTTTTTT.

The chain has TRBV7-3 and TRBJ2-1, with 9 bases that match TRBD2. This CDR3 has 14 amino acids. V lost 2 bases and J lost 10; bases outside the gene matches: 6. Germline CDR1 reads SGHTA; CDR2 reads FQGTGA. CDR3 protein: CASSLPGLAREQFF. The CDR3 DNA is TGTGCCAGCAGCTTACCGGGACTAGCCCGAGAGCAGTTCTTC.

The chain uses TRBV5-5 and TRBJ2-7; 14 nucleotides line up with TRBD2. Unmatched junction bases numbered 2, after V lost 3 bases and J lost 0 bases. The CDR3 is made up of 16 amino acids. Germline CDR1 is SGHKS and CDR2 is YYEKEE (reference sequence). CDR3 nucleotide sequence: TGTGCCAGCAGCTATGGGACTAGCGGGAGCTCCTACGAGCAGTACTTC. This translates into CASSYGTSGSSYEQYF.

In DNA form, the CDR3 reads TGTGCCGTACATGACAGCAGCGGTTCCTACAATGAGCAGTTCTTC. The encoded protein is CAVHDSSGSYNEQFF. The gene calls are TRBV6-1 and TRBJ2-1; D may be TRBD1 or TRBD2 (5 bases each). V was pared by 11 bases and J by 1 base, with 18 bases between. This CDR3 spans 15 amino acids. Germline CDR1 and CDR2: MNHNS and SASEGT.

The V call is TRBV28, the J call TRBJ2-2; tentatively, D is TRBD1 or TRBD2 (5 bases each). The V end lost 6 bases, the J end lost 0 bases, and 8 bases lay between the germline ends. Per germline, CDR1 MDHEN and CDR2 SYDVKM. The CDR3 consists of 14 residues. The CDR3: CASSPGPNTGELFF. The CDR3 DNA sequence: TGTGCCAGCAGCCCGGGACCGAACACCGGGGAGCTGTTTTTT.

V and J are TRBV12-5 and TRBJ2-5, with D possibly TRBD1 on 5 matching bases. The V and J ends lost 7 bases and 4 bases respectively, with 16 bases between them. Germline CDR1 LGHNT, CDR2 FRNRAP. The CDR3 is made up of 14 amino acids. CDR3 protein: CASAPPARGETQYF. CDR3 coding DNA: TGTGCTAGTGCCCCCCCGGCTAGGGGAGAGACCCAGTACTTC.

The rearrangement joins TRBV28 to TRBJ2-5, with TRBD2 matching 7 bases. CDR1 is MDHEN and CDR2 is SYDVKM in the germline V gene. The trim removed 6 bases at V and 2 bases at J, leaving 12 bases unmatched. The CDR3 spans 16 residues. For the CDR3, the DNA is TGTGCCAGCAGCATCCTCAGTTCTAGCGGACAAGAGACCCAGTACTTC. Translated, it gives CASSILSSSGQETQYF.

The chain joins TRBV6-5 to TRBJ2-3, with 11 bases lining up with TRBD1. There are 15 residues in the CDR3. The V gene end was trimmed by 5 bases and the J gene end by 4 bases; junction bases not matched to a gene: 5. Germline values: CDR1 MNHEY, CDR2 SVGAGI. This CDR3 reads CASSPGTGGPDTQYF. CDR3 coding DNA: TGTGCCAGCAGTCCCGGGACAGGGGGGCCAGATACGCAGTATTTT.

About this clone: At one boundary the junction diverges from the germline segment, which might be a read error. V is TRBV29-1 and J is TRBJ2-2, with TRBD2 as a possible D gene (5 bases). This CDR3 has 14 residues. Per germline, CDR1 SQVTM and CDR2 ANQGSEA. The CDR3 is CSVEVTDLHRGAVF. For the CDR3, the DNA is TGCAGCGTTGAAGTTACAGATCTCCACCGGGGAGCTGTTTTT.